The 22 T cell receptor beta chains below were found in one sample sequenced in a study of cytomegalovirus exposure and HLA in healthy donors. The PCR made use of 60 Vbeta and 13 Jbeta primers. The assay was immunoSEQ multiplex PCR, and TCRdb's table has in-frame clones only and misses some. Of 95,000 to 150,000 clones listed, around 78% are singletons. The sequenced sample consisted of PBMCs. The receptors stem from a man aged 60 to 69 in good health and CMV-seropositive.

The chain is built from TRBV9 and TRBJ2-1, with 11 bases fitting TRBD2. This CDR3 region has 14 residues. The V and J ends lost 4 bases and 7 bases, in that order; junction bases with no gene match: 4. CDR1 SGDLS and CDR2 YYNGEE come from the germline V gene. The CDR3 protein is CASSLSGGANEQFF. The DNA of the CDR3 is TGTGCCAGCAGCCTTAGCGGGGGGGCGAATGAGCAGTTCTTC.

Notes on this clone: The junction does not match germline at one end; this may be a read error. The chain carries TRBV7-2 and TRBJ2-5; 7 bases agree with TRBD1. Germline V gives CDR1 SGHTA, CDR2 FQGNSA. CDR3 length: 14 residues. CDR3 nucleotide sequence: TGTGCCAGCAGCATAGCCGACAGGGACAAGACCCAGTACTTC. It is translated as CASSIADRDKTQYF. The variable domain in full, completed from reference TRBV7-2 and TRBJ2-5, reads GAGVSQSPSNKVTEKGKDVELRCDPISGHTALYWYRQSLGQGLEFLIYFQGNSAPDKSGLPSDRFSAERTGGSVSTLTIQRTQQEDSAVYLCASSIADRDKTQYFGPGTRLLVL.

CDR3 amino acids: CASSVLRTGGFDNSPLHF. In nucleotides, the CDR3 is TGTGCCAGCAGCGTTCTGCGGACAGGGGGCTTCGATAATTCACCCCTCCACTTT. This chain links TRBV2 with TRBJ1-6; the match to TRBD1 covers 11 bases. Trimming at V came to 6 bases and at J to 5 bases, leaving 12 bases not matched to a gene. Germline loops: CDR1 SNHLY, CDR2 FYNNEI. This CDR3 is built from 18 residues.

The rearrangement uses TRBV30 and TRBJ2-3; TRBD2 matches at 15 bases. V was clipped by 3 bases and J by 6 bases; unmatched bases: 7. This CDR3 comprises 16 residues. Per germline, CDR1 GTSNPN and CDR2 SVGIG (reference sequence). The CDR3 sequence: CAWSPGLAGGMDTQYF. The CDR3 nucleotides read TGTGCCTGGAGCCCGGGACTAGCGGGGGGTATGGATACGCAGTATTTT.

The sample holds a few counts of this clone. This chain connects TRBV6-5 to TRBJ1-4; TRBD1 is a possible D gene (6 bases). Germline V gene sequence: CDR1 MNHEY, CDR2 SVGAGI. Trimming took 6 bases from V and 0 from J, leaving 8 bases between them. The CDR3 has 14 amino acids. CDR3 amino acids: CASRDSATNEKLFF. CDR3 nucleotide sequence: TGTGCCAGCAGGGACAGTGCAACTAATGAAAAACTGTTTTTT.

V usage is TRBV10-1 and J usage is TRBJ2-5; possibly TRBD2 for D (6 bases). Trimming took 5 bases from V and 2 from J, leaving 15 bases between them. Germline V gene lookup returns CDR1 WNHNN and CDR2 SYGVQD (reference sequence). This CDR3 is 15 amino acids long. This CDR3 is CASSRRGVGQETQYF. Here the CDR3 DNA reads TGCGCCAGCAGTAGGCGCGGGGTGGGACAAGAGACCCAGTACTTC.

The chain carries TRBV28 and TRBJ2-7; TRBD1 agrees at 9 bases. The CDR3 covers 16 residues. J was trimmed by 3 bases and V by 4 bases; bases with no gene match: 10. Germline V CDR1 and CDR2: MDHEN, SYDVKM. CDR3 in DNA: TGTGCCAGCAGTTCGCCCGGGACAGGGTACCACTACGAGCAGTACTTC. This sequence encodes CASSSPGTGYHYEQYF.

This clone showed up just a few times. The V gene is TRBV18, the J gene TRBJ2-7; D remains unclear. Germline V lookup: CDR1 KGHSH, CDR2 LQKENI. V lost 6 bases, J lost 3 bases, and 6 bases lay in between. The CDR3 covers 11 residues. The CDR3 spells CASSTGYEQYF. The CDR3 nucleotides are TGTGCCAGCTCGACGGGCTACGAGCAGTACTTC.

V gene TRBV19 combines with J gene TRBJ1-6; 7 bases map to TRBD1. The junction had 2 bases not matched to a gene; V was cut back by 6 bases and J by 3 bases. Germline assignment: CDR1 LNHDA and CDR2 SQIVND (reference sequence). The CDR3 runs 14 residues. The CDR3 spells CASRRQGYNSPLHF. The CDR3 nucleotides read TGTGCCAGTAGGCGACAGGGCTATAATTCACCCCTCCACTTT. The variable domain in full, with the rest retrieved from reference TRBV19 and TRBJ1-6, is DGGITQSPKYLFRKEGQNVTLSCEQNLNHDAMYWYRQDPGQGLRLIYYSQIVNDFQKGDIAEGYSVSREKKESFPLTVTSAQKNPTAFYLCASRRQGYNSPLHFGNGTRLTVT.

The chain links TRBV5-6 to TRBJ2-3; D gene ambiguous. CDR1 SGHDT and CDR2 YYEEEE come from the germline V gene. This CDR3 is 14 amino acids long. The V end lost 0 bases, the J end lost 1 base, and 6 bases lay between the germline ends. The CDR3 region is CASSLGAGTDTQYF. In DNA, the CDR3 is TGTGCCAGCAGCTTGGGGGCCGGCACAGATACGCAGTATTTT.

V usage is TRBV5-1 and J usage is TRBJ1-1, with unresolved D. V was cut by 0 bases and J by 2 bases, with 8 bases left in between. Germline V gene data show CDR1 as SGHRS and CDR2 as YFSETQ. CDR3 length: 14 residues. The CDR3 region has the DNA TGCGCCAGCAGCTTGGAAAACAGAAACACTGAAGCTTTCTTT. Its translation is CASSLENRNTEAFF.

J is TRBJ2-1 and V is TRBV7-3, with D unclear. Trimming took 0 bases from V and 8 from J, leaving 8 bases between them. CDR1 is SGHTA, CDR2 FQGTGA, per germline. The CDR3 runs to 13 residues. The CDR3 nucleotides are TGTGCCAGCAGCTTAACGTTCGCGGATGAGCAGTTCTTC. It specifies CASSLTFADEQFF.

The chain combines TRBV2 with TRBJ2-5; D might be TRBD2 (6 bases). The length of the CDR3 is 14 residues. V was pared by 6 bases and J by 4 bases, with 15 bases between. Germline-derived CDR1 and CDR2 are SNHLY and FYNNEI. CDR3 protein: CASRPRVRGETQYF. The CDR3 bases are TGTGCCAGCAGACCCAGGGTGCGGGGAGAGACCCAGTACTTC.

This clone was picked up one time. V is TRBV18 and J is TRBJ1-2, with D perhaps matching TRBD1 (6 bases). Between the trimmed V and J ends, which lost 3 bases and 8 bases, there was a span of 13 bases. The CDR3 has 13 amino acids. The germline V gene encodes CDR1 KGHSH and CDR2 LQKENI. CDR3 in amino acids: CASSPVRGEGYTF. The CDR3 DNA reads TGTGCCAGCTCACCCGTCAGGGGCGAGGGCTACACCTTC. Supplemented by reference TRBV18 and TRBJ1-2, the full variable domain reads NAGVMQNPRHLVRRRGQEARLRCSPMKGHSHVYWYRQLPEEGLKFMVYLQKENIIDESGMPKERFSAEFPKEGPSILRIQQVVRGDSAAYFCASSPVRGEGYTFGSGTRLTVV.

This sequence joins TRBV13 and TRBJ1-3; D is possibly TRBD1 (6 bases). Trimming cost V 2 bases and J 0 bases, with 17 bases left between them. Germline CDR1 is PRHDT and CDR2 is FYEKMQ (reference sequence). The CDR3 loop spans 18 amino acids. This chain's CDR3 is CASSLMPGRDISGNTIYF. In DNA form, the CDR3 reads TGTGCCAGCAGCTTAATGCCGGGCCGGGACATCTCTGGAAACACCATATATTTT.

This clone rates as medium-sized. This chain uses TRBV2 with TRBJ1-5; possibly TRBD1 for D (6 bases). This CDR3 has 13 amino acids. The ends were cut back, 6 bases at V and 5 bases at J, with 11 bases in the middle. From germline, CDR1 is SNHLY and CDR2 FYNNEI. CDR3 DNA sequence: TGTGCCAGCAGGGGGCGGACAGATCAGCCCCAGCATTTT. Translated: CASRGRTDQPQHF.

In the case of this clone: This sample includes further DNA sequences coding for the same CDR3. The J gene is TRBJ2-1, the V gene TRBV5-1; 7 nucleotides match TRBD1. This CDR3 contains 12 residues. V lost 3 bases, J lost 10 bases, and 4 bases stayed unmatched. Germline CDR1 SGHRS, CDR2 YFSETQ. The CDR3 DNA follows: TGCGCCAGCAGCTCCGACAGGGTCGAGCAGTTCTTC. Protein product: CASSSDRVEQFF. Supplemented by reference TRBV5-1 and TRBJ2-1, the full variable domain reads KAGVTQTPRYLIKTRGQQVTLSCSPISGHRSVSWYQQTPGQGLQFLFEYFSETQRNKGNFPGRFSGRQFSNSRSEMNVSTLELGDSALYLCASSSDRVEQFFGPGTRLTVL.

The rearrangement uses TRBV15 and TRBJ2-5, with D perhaps TRBD2 (6 bases). This CDR3 spans 13 amino acids. V was clipped by 5 bases and J by 4 bases, with 11 bases between them. Germline V gene sequence: CDR1 LNHNV, CDR2 YYDKDF (reference sequence). The CDR3 DNA follows: TGTGCCACCAGCCGGGCGGGGAGAGAGACCCAGTACTTC. It yields the protein CATSRAGRETQYF.

This chain uses TRBV5-6 with TRBJ1-4; D is undetermined. V shed 2 bases and J shed 6 bases, with 8 bases lying between them. The CDR3 is 13 residues long. CDR1 and CDR2 from the germline V gene are SGHDT and YYEEEE. CDR3 nucleotides: TGTGCCAGCAGCTTCGGGAGTGATGAAAAACTGTTTTTT. Translating gives CASSFGSDEKLFF.

J is TRBJ2-5 and V is TRBV5-8; 7 nucleotides match TRBD2. V gave up 1 base and J gave up 2 bases; unmatched junction bases: 14. Germline CDR1 reads SGHTS; CDR2 reads YDEGEE. The length of the CDR3 is 18 residues. The CDR3 DNA is TGTGCCAGCAGCTTGTACGGGGGAGGGTACGACCTTCAAGAGACCCAGTACTTC. Its translation: CASSLYGGGYDLQETQYF. The full variable domain, with the rest looked up from reference TRBV5-8 and TRBJ2-5, is EAGVTQSPTHLIKTRGQQATLRCSPISGHTSVYWYQQALGLGLQFLLWYDEGEERNRGNFPPRFSGRQFPNYSSELNVNALELEDSALYLCASSLYGGGYDLQETQYFGPGTRLLVL.

This clone was counted once. The chain links TRBV6-6 to TRBJ1-4, with a possible D match to TRBD1 (5 bases). Germline CDR1 MNHNY, CDR2 SVGAGI (reference sequence). Trimming took 0 bases from V and 1 from J, leaving 9 bases between them. This CDR3 contains 16 residues. DNA of the CDR3: TGTGCCAGCAGTTACTCGTCCGGGGGAACTAATGAAAAACTGTTTTTT. As protein: CASSYSSGGTNEKLFF.

The CDR3 here is CASRAGGNSPLHF. DNA for the CDR3: TGTGCCAGTAGGGCAGGGGGGAATTCACCCCTCCACTTT. This sequence joins TRBV19 and TRBJ1-6, with TRBD1 matching over 7 bases. Germline CDR1 is LNHDA and CDR2 is SQIVND (reference sequence). This CDR3 is built from 13 residues. Unmatched junction bases numbered 3, after V lost 6 bases and J lost 7 bases.